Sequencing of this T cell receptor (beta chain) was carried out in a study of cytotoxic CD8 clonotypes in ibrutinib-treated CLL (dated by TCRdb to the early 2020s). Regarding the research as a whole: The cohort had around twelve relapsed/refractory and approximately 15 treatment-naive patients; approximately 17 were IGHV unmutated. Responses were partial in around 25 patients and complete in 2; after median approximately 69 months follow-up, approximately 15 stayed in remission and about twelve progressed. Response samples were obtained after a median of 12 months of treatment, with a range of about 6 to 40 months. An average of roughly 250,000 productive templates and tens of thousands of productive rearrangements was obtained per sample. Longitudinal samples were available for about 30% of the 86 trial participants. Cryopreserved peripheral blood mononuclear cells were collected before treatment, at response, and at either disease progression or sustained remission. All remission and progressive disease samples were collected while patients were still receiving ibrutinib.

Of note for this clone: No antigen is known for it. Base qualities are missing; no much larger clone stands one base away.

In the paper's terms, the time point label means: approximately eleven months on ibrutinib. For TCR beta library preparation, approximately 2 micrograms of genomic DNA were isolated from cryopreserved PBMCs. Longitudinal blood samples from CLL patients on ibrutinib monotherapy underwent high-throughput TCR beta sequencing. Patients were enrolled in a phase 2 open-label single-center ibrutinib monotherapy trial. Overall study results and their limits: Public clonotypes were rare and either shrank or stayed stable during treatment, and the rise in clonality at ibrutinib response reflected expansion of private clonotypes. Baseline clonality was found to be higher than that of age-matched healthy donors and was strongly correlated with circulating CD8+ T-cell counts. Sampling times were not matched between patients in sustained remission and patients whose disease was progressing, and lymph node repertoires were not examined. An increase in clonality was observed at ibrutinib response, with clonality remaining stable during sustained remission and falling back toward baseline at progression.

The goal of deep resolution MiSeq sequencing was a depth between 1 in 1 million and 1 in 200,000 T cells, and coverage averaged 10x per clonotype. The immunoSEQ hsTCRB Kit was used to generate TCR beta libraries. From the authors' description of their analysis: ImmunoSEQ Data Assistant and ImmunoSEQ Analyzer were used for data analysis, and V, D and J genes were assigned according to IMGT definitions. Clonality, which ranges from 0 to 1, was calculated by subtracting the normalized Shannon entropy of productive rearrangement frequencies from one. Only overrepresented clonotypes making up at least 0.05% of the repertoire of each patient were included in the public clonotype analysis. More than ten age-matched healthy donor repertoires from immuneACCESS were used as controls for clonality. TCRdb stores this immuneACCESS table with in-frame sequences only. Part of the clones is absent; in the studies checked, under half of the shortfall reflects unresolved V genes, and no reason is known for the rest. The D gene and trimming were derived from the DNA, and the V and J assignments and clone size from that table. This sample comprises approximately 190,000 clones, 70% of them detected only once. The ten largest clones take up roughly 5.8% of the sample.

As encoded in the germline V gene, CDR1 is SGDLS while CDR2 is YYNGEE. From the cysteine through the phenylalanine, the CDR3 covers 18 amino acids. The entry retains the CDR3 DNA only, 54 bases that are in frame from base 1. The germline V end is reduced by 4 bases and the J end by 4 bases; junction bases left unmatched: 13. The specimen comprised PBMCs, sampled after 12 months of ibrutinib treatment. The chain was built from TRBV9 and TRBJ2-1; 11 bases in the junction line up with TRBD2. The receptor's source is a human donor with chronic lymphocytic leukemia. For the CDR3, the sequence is CASSKSISGGALYNEQFF. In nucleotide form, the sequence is TGTGCCAGCAGCAAAAGCATTAGCGGGGGGGCCTTATACAATGAGCAGTTCTTC.